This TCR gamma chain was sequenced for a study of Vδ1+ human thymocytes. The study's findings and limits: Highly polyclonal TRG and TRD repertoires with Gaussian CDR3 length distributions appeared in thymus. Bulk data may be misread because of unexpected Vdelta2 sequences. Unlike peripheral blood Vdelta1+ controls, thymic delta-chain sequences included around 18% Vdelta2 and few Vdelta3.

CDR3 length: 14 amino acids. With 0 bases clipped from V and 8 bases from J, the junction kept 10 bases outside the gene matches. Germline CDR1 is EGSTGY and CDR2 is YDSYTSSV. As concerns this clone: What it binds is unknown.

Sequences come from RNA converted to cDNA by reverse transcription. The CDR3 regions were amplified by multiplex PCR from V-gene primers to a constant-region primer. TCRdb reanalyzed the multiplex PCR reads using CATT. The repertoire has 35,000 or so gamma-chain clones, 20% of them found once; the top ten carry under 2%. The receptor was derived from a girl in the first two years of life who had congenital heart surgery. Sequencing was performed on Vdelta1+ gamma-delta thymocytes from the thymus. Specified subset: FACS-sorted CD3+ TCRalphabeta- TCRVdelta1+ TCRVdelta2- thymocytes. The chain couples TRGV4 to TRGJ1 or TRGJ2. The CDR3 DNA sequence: TGTGCCACCTGGGATGGGCCTTGGTACGATAAGAAACTCTTT. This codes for CATWDGPWYDKKLF.